The clone carrying this TCR beta chain showed up just once. The data belong to a study of blood T cell repertoires in COVID-19. Sequencing was performed with immunoSEQ multiplex PCR; in TCRdb, only in-frame clones are kept and a portion is missing. This sample yields approximately 150,000 clones, of which roughly 88% are seen a single time; about 5.2% belongs to the top ten. The cohort comprised adults aged roughly 18 to 95 years residing in 20 to 25 US areas. Which cohort a participant joined came from the clinical history participants gave. The study recruited exposed participants who had met a COVID-19 case within 2 weeks before entry. This CDR3 is built from 13 residues. Trimming pared 0 bases from V and 7 bases from J, leaving 10 bases between. In germline, CDR1 is MNHNS, CDR2 SASEGT.

The chain joins TRBV6-1 to TRBJ2-7; D is unclear. Sequencing was performed on PBMCs or T cells enriched from blood (not recorded which). The receptor comes from a man between 65 and 80 years old who had been exposed to COVID-19. The CDR3 is CASSEALVGEQYF. As DNA, the CDR3 is TGTGCCAGCAGTGAAGCGCTGGTCGGGGAGCAGTACTTC.